The rows below give T cell receptor beta chains drawn from one sample of a study of monozygotic twins with inflammatory bowel disease. TCRdb reprocessed the 5' RACE reads and stores each CDR3 protein as one record, lacking DNA. The sample yields approximately 400,000 distinct CDR3 sequences, of which the top ten take up just over 2.5%. Sequencing was performed on blood. These receptor sequences come from a human donor with ulcerative colitis or Crohn's disease, or a healthy co-twin of an affected twin (not recorded which). The CDR3 runs from the conserved cysteine through the conserved F or W. The order of the fields is V gene, J gene, CDR3 protein.

>TRBV7-3|TRBJ2-3
CASSLTFDRASTDTQYF
>TRBV5-1|TRBJ1-1
CASSPRTGPTNTEAFF
>TRBV4-1|TRBJ1-3
CASSRGGAVSGNTIYF
>TRBV5-8|TRBJ1-5
CASSPTGDQPQHF
>TRBV3-1|TRBJ2-7
CASSQLTSGGPRGEQYF
>TRBV5-5|TRBJ2-2
CASSLVSVVGTGELFF
>TRBV29-1|TRBJ1-1
CSVLWGRQAFF
>TRBV9|TRBJ1-1
CASSVATQGTEAFF
>TRBV24-1|TRBJ2-3
CATSSTRGRVPDTQYF
>TRBV9|TRBJ1-3
CASSVEAGRVNTIYF
>TRBV20-1|TRBJ2-7
CSASPPGQGVRVSEYEQYF
>TRBV7-6|TRBJ2-7
CASSLAPFVGIQGSYEQYF
>TRBV5-1|TRBJ2-7
CASSLDEQGSPRTYEQYF
>TRBV7-2|TRBJ2-7
CASTPSAGAYYEQYF
>TRBV20-1|TRBJ1-1
CSANRQRGTEAFF
>TRBV29-1|TRBJ1-1
CSVGHNTEAFF
>TRBV6-1|TRBJ2-3
CASNLGQGSTDTQYF
>TRBV7-2|TRBJ2-2
CASSSTAGANTGELFF
>TRBV5-1|TRBJ2-3
CASSLVRSGDTDTQYF
>TRBV6-2/TRBV6-3|TRBJ2-7
CASSYIPQNYEQYF
>TRBV9|TRBJ1-1
CASSVAVYDNTEAFF
>TRBV25-1|TRBJ2-7
CASSAGSTYEQYF
>TRBV29-1|TRBJ2-2
CSVVIGVNTGELFF
>TRBV5-1|TRBJ2-7
CASSLDSRDKVLGFEQYF
>TRBV12-3/TRBV12-4|TRBJ2-3
CASTPRLADTQYF
>TRBV10-3|TRBJ2-3
CALGRASTDTQYF
>TRBV13|TRBJ1-1
CASSFPTGTTEAFF
>TRBV5-1|TRBJ1-1
CASSFEDPQVPTEAFF
>TRBV6-2/TRBV6-3|TRBJ2-7
CASSGNYEQYF
>TRBV10-3|TRBJ2-5
CAISDYRVGRQETQYF
>TRBV5-4|TRBJ1-1
CASSLVAMNTEAFF
>TRBV6-1|TRBJ2-5
CASSPRDRGRETQYF
>TRBV5-1|TRBJ2-7
CASSTGTGLGDEQYF
>TRBV19|TRBJ2-7
CASSIMGSYEQYF
>TRBV7-2|TRBJ1-5
CASSLPRGNNQPQHF
>TRBV5-1|TRBJ2-3
CASSLDRVGDTQYF
>TRBV18|TRBJ1-2
CASSPQGRYGYTF
>TRBV4-3|TRBJ1-5
CASSVPLSQHF
>TRBV19|TRBJ1-5
CASSIRDNNQPQHF
>TRBV11-2|TRBJ2-2
CASSKTGTGITGELFF
>TRBV12-3/TRBV12-4|TRBJ1-6
CASSLQGWSYNSPLHF